Shown below are 5 T cell receptor beta chains from a single sample sequenced in a study of blood T cell repertoires in COVID-19 (dated by TCRdb to about 2020). Library generation was performed with the immunoSEQ multiplex PCR assay. TCRdb stores this immuneACCESS table with in-frame sequences only. Part of the clones is absent; in the studies checked, under half of the shortfall reflects unresolved V genes, and no reason is known for the rest. The sample table contains around 280,000 clones; only one count was recorded for 85% to 90% of them. Clones ranked in the top ten supply around 10% of the sample. Material for sequencing was peripheral blood. These receptors were collected from a woman aged 30 to 39 with COVID-19, enrolled during active disease.

This clone came up a few times. CDR3 nucleotide sequence: TGTGCCAGCAGCCAAGGACAGAACACTGAAGCTTTCTTT. Translating gives CASSQGQNTEAFF. The chain joins TRBV3-1 (or the pseudogene TRBV3-2) to TRBJ1-1; D remains unclear. Germline V gene lookup returns CDR1 LGHDT and CDR2 YNNKEL (reference sequence). V was pared by 1 base and J by 1 base, with 4 bases between. There are 13 residues in the CDR3.

CDR3 sequence (DNA): TGTGCCAGCAGTTTGTCCGGACAGGTTGGGGAGCCCCAGCATTTT. Translated, it gives CASSLSGQVGEPQHF. V gene TRBV28 combines with J gene TRBJ1-5, with 7 nucleotides matching TRBD1. Germline values: CDR1 MDHEN, CDR2 SYDVKM. The CDR3 spans 15 residues. Trimming removed 3 bases from V and 8 bases from J; junction bases left unmatched: 10.

The chain has TRBV5-1 and TRBJ2-7; D possibly corresponds to TRBD1 (5 bases). V lost 4 bases, J lost 4 bases, and 9 bases lay in between. CDR3 length equals 12 residues. CDR1 is SGHRS and CDR2 is YFSETQ in the germline V gene. The CDR3 reads CASSRRQYEQYF. The CDR3 bases are TGCGCCAGCAGCCGGAGACAGTACGAGCAGTACTTC.

The gene calls are TRBV11-2 and TRBJ1-2, with TRBD1 as a possible D gene (6 bases). The V gene lost 3 bases and the J gene lost 4 bases, with 12 bases spanning the gap. The CDR3 has 14 residues. Germline CDR1 reads SGHAT; CDR2 reads FQNNGV. The CDR3 bases are TGTGCCAGCAGCTTGGCGGGGGCTGGCTATGGCTACACCTTC. Amino acid sequence: CASSLAGAGYGYTF.

This chain links TRBV7-9 with TRBJ1-2; 9 bases are shared with TRBD1. V trimming: 0 bases; J trimming: 3 bases; junction bases outside the gene matches: 11. The V gene's germline CDR1 is SEHNR and CDR2 FQNEAQ (reference sequence). The CDR3 runs 18 residues. The CDR3 nucleotides are TGTGCCAGCAGCTTAGCTTCGAACCGGGACAGGGTTGACTATGGCTACACCTTC. Its translation: CASSLASNRDRVDYGYTF.